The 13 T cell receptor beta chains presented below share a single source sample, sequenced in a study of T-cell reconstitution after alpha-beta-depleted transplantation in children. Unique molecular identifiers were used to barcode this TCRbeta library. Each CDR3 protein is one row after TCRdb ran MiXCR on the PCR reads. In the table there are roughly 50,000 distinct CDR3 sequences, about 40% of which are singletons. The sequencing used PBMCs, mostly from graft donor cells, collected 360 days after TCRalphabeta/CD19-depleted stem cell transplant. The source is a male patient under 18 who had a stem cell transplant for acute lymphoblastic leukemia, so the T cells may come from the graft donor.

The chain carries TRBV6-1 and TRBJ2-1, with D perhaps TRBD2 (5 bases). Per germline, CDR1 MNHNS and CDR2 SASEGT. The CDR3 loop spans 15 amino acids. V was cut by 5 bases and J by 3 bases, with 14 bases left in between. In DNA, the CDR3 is TGTGCCAGCAGTCAACTAGAAGACTTCTACAATGAGCAGTTCTTC. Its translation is CASSQLEDFYNEQFF.

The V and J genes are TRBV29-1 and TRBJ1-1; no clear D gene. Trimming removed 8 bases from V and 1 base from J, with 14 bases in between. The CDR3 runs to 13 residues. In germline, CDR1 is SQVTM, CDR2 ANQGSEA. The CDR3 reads CSQVRTANTEAFF. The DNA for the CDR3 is TGCAGCCAAGTTCGAACGGCGAACACTGAAGCTTTCTTT.

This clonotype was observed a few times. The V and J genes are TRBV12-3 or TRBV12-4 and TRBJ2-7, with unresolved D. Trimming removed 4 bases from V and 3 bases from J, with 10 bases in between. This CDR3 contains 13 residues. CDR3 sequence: CASSSPALYEQYF. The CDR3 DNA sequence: TGTGCCAGCAGTTCCCCGGCCCTCTACGAGCAGTACTTC.

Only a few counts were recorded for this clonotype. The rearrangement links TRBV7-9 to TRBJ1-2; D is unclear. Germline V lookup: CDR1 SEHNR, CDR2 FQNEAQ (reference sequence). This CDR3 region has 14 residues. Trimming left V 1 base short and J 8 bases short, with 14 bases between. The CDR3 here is CASSLEGGPSGYTF. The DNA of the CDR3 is TGTGCCAGCAGCTTAGAAGGCGGGCCCTCCGGCTACACCTTC.

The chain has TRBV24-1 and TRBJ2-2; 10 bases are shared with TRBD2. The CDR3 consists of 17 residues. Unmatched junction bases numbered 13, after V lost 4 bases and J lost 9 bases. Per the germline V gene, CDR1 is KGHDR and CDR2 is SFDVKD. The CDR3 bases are TGTGCCACCAGTGACCGGGGGCGGACTAGCGGATCGAGGGAGCTGTTTTTT. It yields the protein CATSDRGRTSGSRELFF.

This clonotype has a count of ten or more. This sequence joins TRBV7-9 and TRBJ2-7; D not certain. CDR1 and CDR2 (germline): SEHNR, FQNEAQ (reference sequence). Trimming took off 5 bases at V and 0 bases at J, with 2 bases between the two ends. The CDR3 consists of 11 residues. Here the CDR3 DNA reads TGTGCCAGCAGCCCCTCCTACGAGCAGTACTTC. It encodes CASSPSYEQYF.

For the CDR3, the DNA is TGCGCCAGCAGCTTGAGCGGGATAGACTATGGCTACACCTTC. Translation gives CASSLSGIDYGYTF. The J gene is TRBJ1-2, the V gene TRBV5-1; unclear D gene. This CDR3 spans 14 amino acids. CDR1 and CDR2 (germline): SGHRS, YFSETQ. The ends were cut back, 1 base at V and 3 bases at J, with 10 bases in the middle.

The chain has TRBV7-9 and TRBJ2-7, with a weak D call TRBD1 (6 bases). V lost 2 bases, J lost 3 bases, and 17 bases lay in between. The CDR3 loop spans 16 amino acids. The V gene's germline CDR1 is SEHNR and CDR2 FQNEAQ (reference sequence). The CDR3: CASSLKGLTGLYEQYF. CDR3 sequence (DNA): TGTGCCAGCAGCTTAAAGGGGCTCACAGGGCTCTACGAGCAGTACTTC.

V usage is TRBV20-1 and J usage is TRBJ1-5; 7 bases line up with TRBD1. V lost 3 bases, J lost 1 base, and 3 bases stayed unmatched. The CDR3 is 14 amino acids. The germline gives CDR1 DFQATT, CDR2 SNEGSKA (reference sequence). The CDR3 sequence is CSASGTVSNQPQHF. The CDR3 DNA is TGCAGTGCTAGCGGGACAGTCAGCAATCAGCCCCAGCATTTT.

CDR3 region: CASSPPRQETQYF. The CDR3 DNA is TGTGCCAGCAGCCCTCCAAGGCAAGAGACCCAGTACTTC. This sequence joins TRBV9 and TRBJ2-5; D is unclear. Germline V lookup: CDR1 SGDLS, CDR2 YYNGEE. The CDR3 loop spans 13 amino acids. V lost 4 bases and J lost 2, with 9 bases in between. Together with reference TRBV9 and TRBJ2-5, the CDR3 gives the full variable domain: DSGVTQTPKHLITATGQRVTLRCSPRSGDLSVYWYQQSLDQGLQFLIQYYNGEERAKGNILERFSAQQFPDLHSELNLSSLELGDSALYFCASSPPRQETQYFGPGTRLLVL.

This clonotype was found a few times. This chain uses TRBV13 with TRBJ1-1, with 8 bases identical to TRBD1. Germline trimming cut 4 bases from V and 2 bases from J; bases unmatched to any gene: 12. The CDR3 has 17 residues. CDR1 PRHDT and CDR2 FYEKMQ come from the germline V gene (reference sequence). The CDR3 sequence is CASSSSLPDRGNTEAFF. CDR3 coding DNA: TGTGCCAGCAGCTCATCGCTTCCCGACAGGGGAAACACTGAAGCTTTCTTT.

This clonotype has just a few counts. The CDR3 coding sequence is TGCGCCAGCAGCGCAGGGAGTGCAGATACGCAGTATTTT. Residues: CASSAGSADTQYF. The rearrangement joins TRBV10-2 to TRBJ2-3; D possibly uses TRBD1 or TRBD2 (5 bases each). The CDR3 is 13 amino acids. V was shortened by 6 bases and J by 4 bases, with 11 bases between the two germline ends. Germline CDR1 WSHSY, CDR2 SAAADI.

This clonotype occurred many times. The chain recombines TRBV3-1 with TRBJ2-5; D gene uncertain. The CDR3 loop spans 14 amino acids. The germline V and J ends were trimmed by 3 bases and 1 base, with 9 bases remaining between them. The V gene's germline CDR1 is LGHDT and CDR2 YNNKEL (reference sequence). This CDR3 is CASSHGRSQETQYF. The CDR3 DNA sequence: TGTGCCAGCAGCCACGGACGGAGCCAAGAGACCCAGTACTTC.